One sample yielded the 28 T cell receptor beta chains listed below, sequenced in a study of blood T cell repertoires in COVID-19. Method: immunoSEQ multiplex PCR; TCRdb's copy keeps in-frame clones and lacks some. The sample includes around 87,000 clones, roughly 79% seen only once; the top ten take roughly a tenth. The sequenced material came from peripheral blood. The receptors stem from an elderly woman with acute or convalescent COVID-19.

This chain connects TRBV5-6 to TRBJ1-2; TRBD1 matches at 9 bases. The CDR3 runs to 16 residues. V lost 5 bases to trimming and J lost 8 bases; unmatched junction nucleotides: 16. Per germline, CDR1 SGHDT and CDR2 YYEEEE. CDR3 protein: CASRDIANRGLDGYTF. The CDR3 DNA reads as TGTGCCAGCAGGGATATAGCGAACAGGGGGCTCGACGGCTACACCTTC.

This clone showed up just once. The chain combines TRBV9 with TRBJ2-1; 7 bases fit TRBD1. The CDR3 length is 15 residues. Germline CDR1 reads SGDLS; CDR2 reads YYNGEE. The V segment lost 0 bases and the J segment 5 bases; nucleotides outside the gene matches: 5. CDR3 nucleotide sequence: TGTGCCAGCAGCGTAGCCACAGGGGTGGACAATGAGCAGTTCTTC. The encoded protein is CASSVATGVDNEQFF.

The V and J genes are TRBV3-1 (or the pseudogene TRBV3-2) and TRBJ2-7, with TRBD2 identical over 8 bases. CDR1 is LGHDT and CDR2 is YNNKEL in the germline V gene (reference sequence). V lost 4 bases and J lost 2; bases outside the gene matches: 10. There are 16 residues in the CDR3. The CDR3 coding sequence is TGTGCCAGCAGCCGCGTTGTGATAGCGGGGCCCTACGAGCAGTACTTC. Protein product: CASSRVVIAGPYEQYF.

The chain combines TRBV5-1 with TRBJ1-4; 9 positions match TRBD1. CDR3 length: 15 residues. After removal of 4 bases from V and 4 bases from J, the junction contained 5 bases not matched to a gene. Germline V lookup: CDR1 SGHRS, CDR2 YFSETQ. In DNA, the CDR3 is TGCGCCAGCAGCGGACAGGGGCTCGGTAATGAAAAACTGTTTTTT. Its translation: CASSGQGLGNEKLFF.

This clone is a singleton in its sample. This chain joins TRBV5-1 and TRBJ2-1, with D possibly being TRBD2 (5 bases). The length of the CDR3 is 16 residues. V gave up 0 bases and J gave up 6 bases, with 16 bases separating them. Germline V gene lookup returns CDR1 SGHRS and CDR2 YFSETQ. CDR3 region: CASSLVPLPSGNEQFF. Here the CDR3 DNA reads TGCGCCAGCAGCTTGGTACCTTTGCCGAGCGGCAATGAGCAGTTCTTC.

A single count supports this clone. The chain joins TRBV9 to TRBJ1-5, with D perhaps matching TRBD1 (5 bases). The CDR3 covers 18 residues. Germline V lookup: CDR1 SGDLS, CDR2 YYNGEE. Trimming stripped 2 bases from V and 0 bases from J, with 18 bases between. The CDR3 here is CASSVRGDSPYSNQPQHF. The CDR3 nucleotides read TGTGCCAGCAGCGTCAGAGGGGACTCGCCATATAGCAATCAGCCCCAGCATTTT.

The chain links TRBV27 to TRBJ2-6, with TRBD1 matching over 9 bases. Germline V gene lookup returns CDR1 MNHEY and CDR2 SMNVEV (reference sequence). There are 16 residues in the CDR3. Germline trimming cut 5 bases from V and 4 bases from J; bases unmatched to any gene: 6. CDR3 in DNA: TGTGCCAGCAGTAACACAGGGGGCGGGGGGGCCAACGTCCTGACTTTC. This translates into CASSNTGGGGANVLTF.

J is TRBJ1-6 and V is TRBV7-3; D perhaps matches TRBD1 (6 bases). Germline CDR1 and CDR2: SGHTA and FQGTGA. CDR3 length equals 15 residues. With 0 bases removed from V and 6 bases from J, the gap between germline ends came to 9 bases. In nucleotides, the CDR3 is TGTGCCAGCAGCTTAACGGGGACACTTAATTCACCCCTCCACTTT. It is translated as CASSLTGTLNSPLHF.

The rearrangement uses TRBV29-1 and TRBJ2-1; the match to TRBD1 covers 8 bases. With V trimmed by 7 bases and J by 9 bases, 11 bases remained unmatched. CDR1 SQVTM and CDR2 ANQGSEA come from the germline V gene. There are 13 residues in the CDR3. Written as DNA, the CDR3 is TGCAGCGCCACGGGACAGGTTAAGGGTGAGCAGTTCTTC. Translation gives CSATGQVKGEQFF.

This chain joins TRBV7-9 and TRBJ1-4; D is unclear. Trimming cost V 2 bases and J 7 bases, with 5 bases left between them. In germline, CDR1 is SEHNR, CDR2 FQNEAQ (reference sequence). The CDR3 is 12 residues long. This CDR3 is CASSLSGEKLFF. CDR3 DNA sequence: TGTGCCAGCAGCTTAAGCGGTGAAAAACTGTTTTTT.

The chain has TRBV2 and TRBJ2-7, with D perhaps matching TRBD2 (5 bases). The CDR3 consists of 14 residues. Germline V gene data show CDR1 as SNHLY and CDR2 as FYNNEI. V lost 6 bases and J 6 bases, leaving 18 bases between the germline ends. The CDR3 spells CASRPQGGVSEQYF. CDR3 DNA: TGTGCCAGCAGACCGCAAGGAGGCGTGTCCGAGCAGTACTTC.

This chain joins TRBV6-2 or TRBV6-3 and TRBJ2-3; D not resolved. V lost 4 bases and J lost 0, with 8 bases in between. This CDR3 spans 14 amino acids. The germline V gene has CDR1 MNHEY and CDR2 SVGEGT. The CDR3 sequence: CASSSVTSTDTQYF. CDR3 bases: TGTGCCAGCAGTTCCGTAACTAGCACAGATACGCAGTATTTT.

To note about this clone: Sequence at one end of the junction differs from germline and may be a read error. V usage is TRBV10-3 and J usage is TRBJ2-6, with a tentative D call TRBD1 (5 bases). The germline gives CDR1 ENHRY, CDR2 SYGVKD. The CDR3 covers 17 residues. Here the CDR3 DNA reads TGTGCCATCAGTGATGCAGGCCGCGCGTCTGGGGCCAACGTTCTGACTTTC. This codes for CAISDAGRASGANVLTF.

This rearrangement joins TRBV19 to TRBJ2-5; the match to TRBD1 covers 8 bases. This CDR3 has 13 residues. The V gene end was trimmed by 6 bases and the J gene end by 5 bases; junction bases not matched to a gene: 5. Germline CDR1 reads LNHDA; CDR2 reads SQIVND (reference sequence). The CDR3 protein is CASSLNRGETQYF. The CDR3, as DNA: TGTGCCAGTAGCCTCAACAGGGGGGAGACCCAGTACTTC. The full variable domain, with the rest looked up from reference TRBV19 and TRBJ2-5, is DGGITQSPKYLFRKEGQNVTLSCEQNLNHDAMYWYRQDPGQGLRLIYYSQIVNDFQKGDIAEGYSVSREKKESFPLTVTSAQKNPTAFYLCASSLNRGETQYFGPGTRLLVL.

The rearrangement uses TRBV9 and TRBJ1-2; D is possibly TRBD1 (5 bases). This CDR3 contains 14 residues. Between the trimmed V and J ends, which lost 4 bases and 4 bases, there was a span of 14 bases. CDR1 and CDR2 from the germline V gene are SGDLS and YYNGEE. The DNA of the CDR3 is TGTGCCAGCAGCCCGGGAGGGGTCCTCTATGGCTACACCTTC. Translation gives CASSPGGVLYGYTF.

This clone was counted a single time. V and J are TRBV20-1 and TRBJ1-2; unclear D gene. This CDR3 has 11 residues. Trimming pared 6 bases from V and 7 bases from J, leaving 12 bases between. Germline lookup yields CDR1 DFQATT and CDR2 SNEGSKA (reference sequence). In DNA, the CDR3 is TGCAGTGCCGAGAAGGACTCTGGCTACACCTTC. Its protein is CSAEKDSGYTF.

In this sample, this clone turned up a few times. The chain has TRBV6-5 and TRBJ2-1; 7 nucleotides match TRBD2. Trimming at V came to 6 bases and at J to 7 bases, leaving 12 bases not matched to a gene. Germline CDR1 reads MNHEY; CDR2 reads SVGAGI. The CDR3 extends over 15 amino acids. The CDR3 spells CASSRGRRGGNEQFF. CDR3 nucleotides: TGTGCCAGCAGCCGGGGACGGCGCGGGGGAAATGAGCAGTTCTTC.

The chain is built from TRBV23-1 and TRBJ2-7; TRBD1 agrees at 7 bases. TRBV23-1 is placed among ORFs of uncertain function. The CDR3 consists of 14 residues. V was clipped by 3 bases and J by 2 bases; unmatched bases: 4. The CDR3 sequence is CASSHPGQAYEQYF. The CDR3 bases are TGCGCCAGCAGTCACCCAGGACAGGCCTACGAGCAGTACTTC.

This clone has a single count. This chain links TRBV19 with TRBJ2-1; TRBD1 aligns across 7 bases. CDR1 and CDR2 (germline): LNHDA, SQIVND (reference sequence). With 5 bases clipped from V and 8 bases from J, the junction kept 3 bases outside the gene matches. This CDR3 contains 12 residues. DNA of the CDR3: TGTGCCAGTAGTCAACAGGGGTATGAGCAGTTCTTC. Its protein is CASSQQGYEQFF.

This clone was picked up one time. V gene TRBV6-5 combines with J gene TRBJ1-2; the match to TRBD1 covers 9 bases. CDR3 size: 14 residues. Looked up from germline, CDR1 is MNHEY and CDR2 is SVGAGI. The ends lost 5 bases at V and 7 bases at J; junction bases unmatched: 8. CDR3 DNA sequence: TGTGCCAGCAGTCCTACAGGGGGCGTTGGTGGCTACACCTTC. Translation gives CASSPTGGVGGYTF.

The genes are TRBV6-9 and TRBJ1-5; 8 bases are shared with TRBD1. Germline CDR1 is MNHGY and CDR2 is SVAAGI. CDR3 size: 20 residues. V dropped 2 bases and J dropped 5; count of bases not matched to a gene: 20. The CDR3 DNA is TGTGCCAGCAGTTATCTCGGAGACCTTTTTAAGACAGGGGATCATCAGCCCCAGCATTTT. It codes for CASSYLGDLFKTGDHQPQHF.

The J gene is TRBJ2-7, the V gene TRBV19; D remains unclear. V gave up 0 bases and J gave up 7 bases, with 13 bases separating them. CDR3 length: 14 amino acids. Germline assignment: CDR1 LNHDA and CDR2 SQIVND (reference sequence). The DNA of the CDR3 is TGTGCCAGTAGTATAGATAACCCCAGAGGAGAGCAGTACTTC. It encodes CASSIDNPRGEQYF.

The rearrangement uses TRBV7-2 and TRBJ2-7, with 9 bases identical to TRBD1. This CDR3 region has 15 residues. With V trimmed by 6 bases and J by 3 bases, 9 bases remained unmatched. From germline, CDR1 is SGHTA and CDR2 FQGNSA. CDR3: CASSPDRGWIYEQYF. The CDR3 nucleotides read TGTGCCAGCAGTCCCGACAGGGGGTGGATCTACGAGCAGTACTTC.

This chain connects TRBV7-9 to TRBJ2-4, with 8 nucleotides matching TRBD2. Germline V gives CDR1 SEHNR, CDR2 FQNEAQ (reference sequence). Trimming removed 0 bases from V and 4 bases from J; junction bases left unmatched: 2. The CDR3 contains 15 residues. CDR3 nucleotide sequence: TGTGCCAGCAGCTTAGCTAGCGGGACTAAAAACATTCAGTACTTC. Residues: CASSLASGTKNIQYF.

The chain links TRBV6-5 to TRBJ2-7; D may be TRBD1 (6 bases). Germline loops: CDR1 MNHEY, CDR2 SVGAGI. The V and J ends lost 8 bases and 5 bases respectively, with 13 bases between them. This CDR3 has 12 amino acids. DNA for the CDR3: TGTGCCAGCGGGGACAATGATAACGAGCAGTACTTC. Protein sequence: CASGDNDNEQYF.

The V gene is TRBV30, the J gene TRBJ2-3; 13 bases fit TRBD2. Trimming took 7 bases from V and 6 from J; bases not matched to a gene: 7. This CDR3 comprises 14 residues. Germline V gene lookup returns CDR1 GTSNPN and CDR2 SVGIG (reference sequence). CDR3: CASQLAGGHDTQYF. The CDR3 DNA is TGTGCCTCTCAACTAGCGGGGGGGCACGATACGCAGTATTTT. Filled out from reference TRBV30 and TRBJ2-3, the complete variable domain reads SQTIHQWPATLVQPVGSPLSLECTVEGTSNPNLYWYRQAAGRGLQLLFYSVGIGQISSEVPQNLSASRPQDRQFILSSKKLLLSDSGFYLCASQLAGGHDTQYFGPGTRLTVL.

This clone turned up a few times. The rearrangement uses TRBV12-1 and TRBJ2-7; the DNA was not used to check the table's D call, TRBD2. TRBV12-1 is a listed pseudogene. This CDR3 is built from 14 residues. In DNA form, the CDR3 reads TGTGCCAGCAGCTTACGGGGGGGCCACTACGAGCAGTACTTC. Translated, it gives CASSLRGGHYEQYF.

The chain employs TRBV6-2 or TRBV6-3 and TRBJ2-1; 7 nucleotides line up with TRBD2. Germline CDR1 and CDR2: MNHEY and SVGEGT. CDR3 length: 15 residues. The junction had 4 bases not matched to a gene; V was cut back by 2 bases and J by 3 bases. DNA for the CDR3: TGTGCCAGCAGTTACGTCCAGCGGGGCTACAATGAGCAGTTCTTC. This codes for CASSYVQRGYNEQFF.